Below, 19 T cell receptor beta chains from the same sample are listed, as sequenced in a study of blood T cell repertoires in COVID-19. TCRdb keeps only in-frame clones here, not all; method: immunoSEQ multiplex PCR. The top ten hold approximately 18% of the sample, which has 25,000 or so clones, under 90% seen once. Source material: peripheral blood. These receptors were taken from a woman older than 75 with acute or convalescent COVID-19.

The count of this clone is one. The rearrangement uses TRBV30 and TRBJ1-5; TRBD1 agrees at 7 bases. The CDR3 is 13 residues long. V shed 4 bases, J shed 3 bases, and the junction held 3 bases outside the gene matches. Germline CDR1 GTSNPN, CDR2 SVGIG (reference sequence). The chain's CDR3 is CAWTTGDNQPQHF. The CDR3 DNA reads TGTGCCTGGACCACAGGGGACAATCAGCCCCAGCATTTT.

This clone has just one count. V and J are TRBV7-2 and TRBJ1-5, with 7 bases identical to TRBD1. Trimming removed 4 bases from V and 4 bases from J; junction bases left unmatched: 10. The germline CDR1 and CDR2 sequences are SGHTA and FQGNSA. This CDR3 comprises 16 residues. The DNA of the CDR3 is TGTGCCAGCAGCTCCGGACAGGCCGTGCGTAATCAGCCCCAGCATTTT. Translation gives CASSSGQAVRNQPQHF. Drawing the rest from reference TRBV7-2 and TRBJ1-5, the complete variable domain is GAGVSQSPSNKVTEKGKDVELRCDPISGHTALYWYRQSLGQGLEFLIYFQGNSAPDKSGLPSDRFSAERTGGSVSTLTIQRTQQEDSAVYLCASSSGQAVRNQPQHFGDGTRLSIL.

As DNA, the CDR3 is TGTGCCAGTAGTATGGCCAATCTCAACTATGGCTACACCTTC. This encodes CASSMANLNYGYTF. The J gene is TRBJ1-2, the V gene TRBV19, with unresolved D. The CDR3 runs 14 residues. Trimming removed 3 bases from V and 2 bases from J, with 10 bases in between. Germline assignment: CDR1 LNHDA and CDR2 SQIVND (reference sequence).

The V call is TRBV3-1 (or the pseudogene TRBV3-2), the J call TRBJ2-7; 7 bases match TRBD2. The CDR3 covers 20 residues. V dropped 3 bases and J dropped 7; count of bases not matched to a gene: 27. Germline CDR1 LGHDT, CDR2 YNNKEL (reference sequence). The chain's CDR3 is CASSQLMPGGNRDDVLEQYF. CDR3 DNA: TGTGCCAGCAGCCAGCTAATGCCGGGAGGTAACCGTGATGATGTCTTAGAGCAGTACTTC.

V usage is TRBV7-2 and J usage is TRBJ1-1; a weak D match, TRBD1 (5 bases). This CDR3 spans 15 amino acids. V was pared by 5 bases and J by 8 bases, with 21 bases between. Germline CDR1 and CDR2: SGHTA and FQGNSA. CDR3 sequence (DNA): TGTGCCAGCAGCCTAGGGCGTCTATCTCAGGGAGAAGCTTTCTTT. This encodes CASSLGRLSQGEAFF. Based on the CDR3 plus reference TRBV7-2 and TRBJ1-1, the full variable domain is GAGVSQSPSNKVTEKGKDVELRCDPISGHTALYWYRQSLGQGLEFLIYFQGNSAPDKSGLPSDRFSAERTGGSVSTLTIQRTQQEDSAVYLCASSLGRLSQGEAFFGQGTRLTVV.

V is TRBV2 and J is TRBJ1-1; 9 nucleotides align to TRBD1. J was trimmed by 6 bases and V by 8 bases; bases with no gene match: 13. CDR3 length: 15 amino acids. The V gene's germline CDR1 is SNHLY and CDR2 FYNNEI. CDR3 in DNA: TGTGCCAGCGTTACAGGGGGCCTCGTACCGGCTGAAGCTTTCTTT. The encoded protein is CASVTGGLVPAEAFF.

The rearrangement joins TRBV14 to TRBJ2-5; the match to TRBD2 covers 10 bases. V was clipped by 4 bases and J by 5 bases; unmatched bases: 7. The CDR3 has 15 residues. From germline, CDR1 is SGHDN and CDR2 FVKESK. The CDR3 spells CASSRQAGGYETQYF. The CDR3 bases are TGTGCCAGCAGCCGTCAAGCGGGGGGGTATGAGACCCAGTACTTC.

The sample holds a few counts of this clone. The CDR3 sequence: CASSESSQAITEAFF. The CDR3 DNA is TGCGCCAGCAGTGAATCGAGCCAGGCCATCACTGAAGCTTTCTTT. This rearrangement joins TRBV10-1 to TRBJ1-1; D uncertain. This CDR3 spans 15 amino acids. Germline lookup yields CDR1 WNHNN and CDR2 SYGVQD (reference sequence). Trimming took off 3 bases at V and 4 bases at J, with 15 bases between the two ends.

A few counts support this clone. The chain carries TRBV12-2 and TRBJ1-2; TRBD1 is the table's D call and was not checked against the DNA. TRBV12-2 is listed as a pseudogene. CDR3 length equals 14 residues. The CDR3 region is CASRFPQGNYGYTF. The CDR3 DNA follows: TGTGCAAGTCGCTTCCCTCAGGGAAACTATGGCTACACCTTC.

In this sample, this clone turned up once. Here the CDR3 reads CASSRATGAEGYTF. The CDR3 DNA follows: TGTGCCAGCAGCCGAGCGACAGGGGCTGAGGGCTACACCTTC. The chain employs TRBV5-5 and TRBJ1-2; 8 bases map to TRBD1. CDR1 is SGHKS, CDR2 YYEKEE, per germline (reference sequence). Trimming took 4 bases from V and 8 from J; bases not matched to a gene: 10. The CDR3 is 14 residues long.

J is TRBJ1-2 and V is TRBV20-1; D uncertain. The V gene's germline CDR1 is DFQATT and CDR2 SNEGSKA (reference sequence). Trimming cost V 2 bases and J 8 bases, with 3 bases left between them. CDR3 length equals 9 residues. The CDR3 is CSARLGYTF. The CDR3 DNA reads TGCAGTGCTAGACTAGGCTACACCTTC.

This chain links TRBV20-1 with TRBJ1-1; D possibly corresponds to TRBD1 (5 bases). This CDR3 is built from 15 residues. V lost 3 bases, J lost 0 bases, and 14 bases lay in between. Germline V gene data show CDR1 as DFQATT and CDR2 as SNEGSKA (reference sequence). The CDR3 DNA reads TGCAGTGCTAGTTTCACAGGCACCATGAACACTGAAGCTTTCTTT. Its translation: CSASFTGTMNTEAFF.

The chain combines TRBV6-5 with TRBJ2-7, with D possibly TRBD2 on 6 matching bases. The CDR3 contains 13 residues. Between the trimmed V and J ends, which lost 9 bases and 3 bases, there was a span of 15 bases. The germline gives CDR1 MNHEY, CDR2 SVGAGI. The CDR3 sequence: CASSGTADYEQYF. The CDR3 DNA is TGTGCCAGTTCCGGGACTGCCGACTACGAGCAGTACTTC.

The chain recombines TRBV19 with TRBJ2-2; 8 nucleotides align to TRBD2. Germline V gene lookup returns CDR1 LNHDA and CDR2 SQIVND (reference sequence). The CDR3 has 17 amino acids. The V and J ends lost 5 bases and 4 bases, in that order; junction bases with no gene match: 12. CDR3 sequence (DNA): TGTGCCAGTAGTCCCACCTCCGGGGGGGCCGGCACCGGGGAGCTGTTTTTT. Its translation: CASSPTSGGAGTGELFF.

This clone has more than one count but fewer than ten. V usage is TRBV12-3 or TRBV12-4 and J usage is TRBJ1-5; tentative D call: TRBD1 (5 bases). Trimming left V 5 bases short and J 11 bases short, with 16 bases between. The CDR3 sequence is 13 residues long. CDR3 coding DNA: TGTGCCAGCAGTGGGACTCCTCCGGATTCCCAGCATTTT. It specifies CASSGTPPDSQHF.

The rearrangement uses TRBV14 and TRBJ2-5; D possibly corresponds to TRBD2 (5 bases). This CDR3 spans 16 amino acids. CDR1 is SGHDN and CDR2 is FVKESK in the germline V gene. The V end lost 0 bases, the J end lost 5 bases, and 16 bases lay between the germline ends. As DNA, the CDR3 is TGTGCCAGCAGCCAAGATCAGACGGGGTTCCGGGAGACCCAGTACTTC. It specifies CASSQDQTGFRETQYF.

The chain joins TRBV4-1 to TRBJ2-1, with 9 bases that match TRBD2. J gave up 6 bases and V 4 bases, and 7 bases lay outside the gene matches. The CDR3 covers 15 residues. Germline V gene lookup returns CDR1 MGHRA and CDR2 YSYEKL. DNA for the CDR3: TGCGCCAGCAGCCTGAGACTAGCGGTAATCAATGAGCAGTTCTTC. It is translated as CASSLRLAVINEQFF.

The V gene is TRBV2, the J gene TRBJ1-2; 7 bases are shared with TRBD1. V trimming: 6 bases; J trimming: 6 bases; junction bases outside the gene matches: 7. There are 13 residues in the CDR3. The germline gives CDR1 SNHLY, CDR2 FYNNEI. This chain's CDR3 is CASRKGQKDGYTF. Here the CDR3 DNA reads TGTGCCAGCAGGAAGGGACAGAAGGATGGCTACACCTTC. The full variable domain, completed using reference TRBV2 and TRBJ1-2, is EPEVTQTPSHQVTQMGQEVILRCVPISNHLYFYWYRQILGQKVEFLVSFYNNEISEKSEIFDDQFSVERPDGSNFTLKIRSTKLEDSAMYFCASRKGQKDGYTFGSGTRLTVV.

CDR3 sequence reads: CASSLVQQETQYF. Here the CDR3 DNA reads TGTGCCAGCAGCTTAGTGCAGCAAGAGACCCAGTACTTC. The chain employs TRBV7-8 and TRBJ2-5, with no clear D. This CDR3 has 13 residues. Trimming stripped 1 base from V and 2 bases from J, with 5 bases between. In germline, CDR1 is SGHVS, CDR2 FQNEAQ.